This is a list of T cell receptor beta chains from one sample in a study of cytomegalovirus exposure and HLA in healthy donors. Assay used: immunoSEQ multiplex PCR; TCRdb lists only in-frame clones, some missing. The sample has under 250,000 clones; 75% to 95% are singletons. Sequencing was performed on PBMCs. The origin of the receptors is a woman aged 18-29 years in good health and CMV-seronegative. Both conserved end residues are part of each CDR3. The order of the fields is D gene, clone size, J gene, V gene, CDR3 DNA, CDR3 protein. D genes are given only for firm matches. Size tells how often a clone was seen (once, few, many) or the class of an expanded clone, and some rows leave it out.

>NA|few|TRBJ1-6|TRBV27
TGTGCCAGCAGTCTACTAGGTTCACCCCTCCACTTT
CASSLLGSPLHF
>TRBD2|NA|TRBJ2-1|TRBV5-1
TGCGCCAGCAGCGTCGGACTAGCGCGAACCTACAATGAGCAGTTCTTC
CASSVGLARTYNEQFF
>NA|NA|TRBJ1-2|TRBV30
TGTGCCTGGAGCGAAACCCAGGTTAACTATGGCTACACCTTC
CAWSETQVNYGYTF
>TRBD2|NA|TRBJ2-1|TRBV19
TGTGCCAGTAGCACGACTAGCGGGAGGAGCTCCTACAATGAGCAGTTCTTC
CASSTTSGRSSYNEQFF
>NA|NA|TRBJ2-7|TRBV5-6
TGTGCCAGCCATAATGTAGGGGGAATCAACGAGCAGTACTTC
CASHNVGGINEQYF
>TRBD1|NA|TRBJ1-5|TRBV30
TGTGCCTGGAGCGCGACAGGGATCTATCAGCCCCAGCATTTT
CAWSATGIYQPQHF
>TRBD2|NA|TRBJ2-7|TRBV15
TGTGCCACCAGCACCGACAGGCGGGGGGGAGGCGAGCAGTACTTC
CATSTDRRGGGEQYF
>TRBD1|NA|TRBJ2-6|TRBV28
TGTGCCAGCTACAACCGGGGACAGGCCCCTTCTGGGGCCAACGTCCTGACTTTC
CASYNRGQAPSGANVLTF
>NA|NA|TRBJ2-1|TRBV6-6
TGTGCCACCCTCGACCCTGGCAGGCCCACTCACAATGAGCAGTTCTTC
CATLDPGRPTHNEQFF
>NA|once|TRBJ1-6|TRBV19
TGTGCCACCCAGGACCTTAAGCGGAATCATTCACCCCTCCACTTT
CATQDLKRNHSPLHF
>NA|NA|TRBJ1-1|TRBV7-9
TGTGCCAGCAGCCAGGTTCGGCCCTTTGGGACTGAAGCTTTCTTT
CASSQVRPFGTEAFF
>TRBD2|NA|TRBJ2-7|TRBV4-2
TGTGCCAGCAGCCAAGTACTAGCGGCCTACGAGCAGTACTTC
CASSQVLAAYEQYF
>TRBD1|NA|TRBJ2-5|TRBV11-2
TGTGCCAGCAGCTCGCGACAGGGTCGAGAGACCCAGTACTTC
CASSSRQGRETQYF
>NA|NA|TRBJ1-1|TRBV7-9
TGTGCCAGCAGCCTGGACAGCACTGAAGCTTTCTTT
CASSLDSTEAFF
>NA|NA|TRBJ2-7|TRBV27
TGTGCCAGCAGTCTGGGACATCTCTACGAGCAGTACTTC
CASSLGHLYEQYF
>TRBD1|NA|TRBJ2-2|TRBV11-2
TGTGCCAGCAGCCACGTTTGGACAGGCGACACCGGGGAGCTGTTTTTT
CASSHVWTGDTGELFF
>NA|NA|TRBJ2-1|TRBV7-9
TGTGCCAGCAGTAAAAGGCCCAGGCCGACGCAGTTCTTC
CASSKRPRPTQFF
>NA|NA|TRBJ1-4|TRBV29-1
TGCAGCGTATTCAATTGGGGGGGCGAGGGTGAAAAACTGTTTTTT
CSVFNWGGEGEKLFF
>TRBD1|once|TRBJ2-1|TRBV30
TGTGCCTGGAGTGTATCCAGGGGGCCGTGGAATGAGCAGTTCTTC
CAWSVSRGPWNEQFF
>NA|NA|TRBJ2-3|TRBV2
TGTGCCAGCAGCATGGGGCCAGGGTATTCTGGGGATACGCAGTATTTT
CASSMGPGYSGDTQYF
>NA|NA|TRBJ1-1|TRBV9
TGTGCCAGCAGCCCCGGGTCCCCCTACACTGAAGCTTTCTTT
CASSPGSPYTEAFF
>TRBD2|NA|TRBJ2-7|TRBV6-1
TGTGCCAGCAGTCCTATACCGGGACTAGCTTACGAGCAGTACTTC
CASSPIPGLAYEQYF
>NA|NA|TRBJ1-5|TRBV19
TGTGCCAGTAGTAGGTCAGTTTTCAATCAGCCCCAGCATTTT
CASSRSVFNQPQHF
>NA|NA|TRBJ2-5|TRBV18
TGTGCCAGCTCCTACGGCAGCGGGTTTCAAGAGACCCAGTACTTC
CASSYGSGFQETQYF
>NA|NA|TRBJ2-5|TRBV6-6
TGTGCCAGCAGAAACAGCGGACAGCAAGAGACCCAGTACTTC
CASRNSGQQETQYF
>TRBD2|NA|TRBJ2-2|TRBV29-1
TGCAGCGCCGGGACTAGCGAAGGCGGGGAGCTGTTTTTT
CSAGTSEGGELFF
>TRBD1|NA|TRBJ2-1|TRBV12-5
TGTGCTAGTGGTTCTCGGGACAGCTACAATGAGCAGTTCTTC
CASGSRDSYNEQFF
>NA|NA|TRBJ1-5|TRBV2
TGTGCCAGCAGGTACACAGGGCAACATTGGCCCCAGCATTTT
CASRYTGQHWPQHF
>NA|NA|TRBJ1-5|TRBV9
TGTGCCAGCAGCGTCAACAGGGATCCTCAGCCCCAGCATTTT
CASSVNRDPQPQHF
>NA|NA|TRBJ1-2|TRBV6-1
TGTGCCAGCAGTGCCGGGTTCGCGAACTATGGCTACACCTTC
CASSAGFANYGYTF
>TRBD1|NA|TRBJ1-5|TRBV19
TGTGCCAGTGACTGGACAGGGGAAGGGCCCCAGCATTTT
CASDWTGEGPQHF
>NA|NA|TRBJ1-3|TRBV7-3
TGTGCCAGCAGCCCCAGTGGCTCTGGAAACACCATATATTTT
CASSPSGSGNTIYF
>NA|NA|TRBJ2-3|TRBV5-8
TGTGCCAGCAGCCCGGGGGTAGGGAGCACAGATACGCAGTATTTT
CASSPGVGSTDTQYF
>NA|once|TRBJ1-2|TRBV7-2
TGTGCCAGCAGCTCCTCTTCGTATGGCTACACCTTC
CASSSSSYGYTF
>TRBD2|NA|TRBJ2-5|TRBV10-1
TGCGCCAGCAGTGAAACTAGCGGGAGTGGGGAGACCCAGTACTTC
CASSETSGSGETQYF
>TRBD1|NA|TRBJ1-1|TRBV9
TGTGCCAGCAGCGTAGCAGGGGGTGACACTGAAGCTTTCTTT
CASSVAGGDTEAFF
>NA|NA|TRBJ1-5|TRBV28
TGTGCCAGCAGTTTTTGGAGAACAGGCCAAGGAAGCAATCAGCCCCAGCATTTT
CASSFWRTGQGSNQPQHF
>NA|once|TRBJ2-1|TRBV7-9
TGTGCCAGCAGCTTCCCAGGGCCGAGCTCCTACAATGAGCAGTTCTTC
CASSFPGPSSYNEQFF
>TRBD1|once|TRBJ2-7|TRBV27
TGTGCCAGCAGTATAACCCGGGACAGGGGTATATTCTACGAGCAGTACTTC
CASSITRDRGIFYEQYF
>NA|NA|TRBJ2-3|TRBV18
TGTGCCAGCTCACCGGAGTTGTATACGCAGTATTTT
CASSPELYTQYF
>NA|NA|TRBJ2-5|TRBV5-4
TGTGCCAGCAGCTTGTCTGGGCTTCTCCAAGAGACCCAGTACTTC
CASSLSGLLQETQYF
>NA|NA|TRBJ2-1|TRBV27
TGTGCCAGCACCCCGCCGGGGGCGGGAGCCTACAATGAGCAGTTCTTC
CASTPPGAGAYNEQFF
>TRBD1|NA|TRBJ1-2|TRBV2
TGTGCCAGTAGACAGGGACCAAGCTATGGCTACACCTTC
CASRQGPSYGYTF
>NA|once|TRBJ2-3|TRBV2
TGTGCCAGCTTGCCCCCCCGTTTTGCGGGGTCTTACACAGATACGCAGTATTTT
CASLPPRFAGSYTDTQYF
>TRBD2|NA|TRBJ2-1|TRBV29-1
TGCAGCCAGACTAGCGGCTACAATGAGCAGTTCTTC
CSQTSGYNEQFF
>TRBD2|few|TRBJ2-7|TRBV2
TGTGCCAGCAGTGGTGGACTAGCGGGAGTTGGTACATCCTACGAGCAGTACTTC
CASSGGLAGVGTSYEQYF
>NA|NA|TRBJ1-1|TRBV6-4
TGTGCCAGCAGTGACGGACTGGGATCCACTGAAGCTTTCTTT
CASSDGLGSTEAFF
>TRBD1|NA|TRBJ2-6|TRBV5-8
TGTGCCAGCAGCCCCGGGACAGGGGCTTTTGGGGCCAACGTCCTGACTTTC
CASSPGTGAFGANVLTF
>TRBD1|NA|TRBJ1-2|TRBV28
TGTGCCAGCAGTCCAACGGGACAGGGCCCGGGTGGCTACACCTTC
CASSPTGQGPGGYTF
>NA|NA|TRBJ1-2|TRBV5-1
TGCGCCAGCAGCTTGGACGGTGGCTACACCTTC
CASSLDGGYTF
>NA|NA|TRBJ2-7|TRBV10-2
TGCGCCAGCAGTGACGGGGGACAGATATACGAGCAGTACTTC
CASSDGGQIYEQYF
>NA|once|TRBJ2-1|TRBV4-1
TGCGCCAGCAGCCAAGTGTTCGGTAGCGCCTTACAAAGGGAGCAGTTCTTC
CASSQVFGSALQREQFF
>TRBD1|NA|TRBJ1-2|TRBV29-1
TGCAGCGTTGACTCAGGACAGGGGGCGCCGACCTTC
CSVDSGQGAPTF
>NA|few|TRBJ2-1|TRBV7-9
TGTGCCAGCAGCTTCGGCAATGAGCAGTTCTTC
CASSFGNEQFF
>TRBD2|NA|TRBJ2-5|TRBV6-1
TGTGCCAGCAGTGTAGGACTAGCGGGAGAGACCCAGTACTTC
CASSVGLAGETQYF